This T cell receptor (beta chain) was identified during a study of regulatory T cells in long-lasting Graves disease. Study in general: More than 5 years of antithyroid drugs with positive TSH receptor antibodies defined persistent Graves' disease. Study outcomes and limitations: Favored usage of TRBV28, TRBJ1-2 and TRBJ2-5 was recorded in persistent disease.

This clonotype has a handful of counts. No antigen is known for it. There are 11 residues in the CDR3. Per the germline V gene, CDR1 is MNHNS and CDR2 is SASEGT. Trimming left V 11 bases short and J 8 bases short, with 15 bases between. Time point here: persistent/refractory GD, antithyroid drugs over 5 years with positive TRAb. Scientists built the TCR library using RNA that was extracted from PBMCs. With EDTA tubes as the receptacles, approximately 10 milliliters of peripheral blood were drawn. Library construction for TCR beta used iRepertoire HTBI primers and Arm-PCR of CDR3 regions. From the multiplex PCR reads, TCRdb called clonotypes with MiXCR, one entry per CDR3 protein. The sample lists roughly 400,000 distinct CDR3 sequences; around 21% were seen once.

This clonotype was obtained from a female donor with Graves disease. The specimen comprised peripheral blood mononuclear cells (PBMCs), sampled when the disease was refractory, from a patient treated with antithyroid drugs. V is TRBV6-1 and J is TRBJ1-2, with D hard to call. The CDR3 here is CASEGLRGYTF. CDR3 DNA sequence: TGTGCCTCCGAGGGTTTGCGGGGCTACACCTTC.